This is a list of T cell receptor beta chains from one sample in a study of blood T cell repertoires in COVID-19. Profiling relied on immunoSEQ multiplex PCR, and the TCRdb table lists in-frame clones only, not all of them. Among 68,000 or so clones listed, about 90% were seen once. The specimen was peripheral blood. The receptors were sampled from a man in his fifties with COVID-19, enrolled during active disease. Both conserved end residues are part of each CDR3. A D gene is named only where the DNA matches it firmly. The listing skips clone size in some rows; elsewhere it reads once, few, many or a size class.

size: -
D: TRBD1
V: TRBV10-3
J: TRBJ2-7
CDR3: CAIRGQVPYEQYF
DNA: TGTGCCATCAGGGGACAGGTCCCCTACGAGCAGTACTTC

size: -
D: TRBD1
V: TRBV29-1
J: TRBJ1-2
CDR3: CSAGQGNYGYTF
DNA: TGCAGCGCCGGACAGGGAAACTATGGCTACACCTTC

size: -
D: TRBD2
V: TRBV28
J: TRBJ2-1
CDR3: CASSLNLAGGGSYNEQFF
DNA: TGTGCCAGCAGTTTAAACCTAGCGGGAGGGGGTTCCTACAATGAGCAGTTCTTC

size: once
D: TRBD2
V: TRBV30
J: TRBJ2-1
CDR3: CAWSDNNLAGDNNEQFF
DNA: TGTGCCTGGAGCGACAACAACCTAGCGGGGGATAACAATGAGCAGTTCTTC

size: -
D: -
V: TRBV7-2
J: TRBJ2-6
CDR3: CASTLGSGANVLTF
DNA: TGTGCCAGCACCCTCGGGTCTGGGGCCAACGTCCTGACTTTC

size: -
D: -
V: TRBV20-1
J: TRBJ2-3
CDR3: CSASGTLREAGDTQYF
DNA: TGCAGTGCTAGTGGGACATTGAGGGAGGCAGGAGATACGCAGTATTTT

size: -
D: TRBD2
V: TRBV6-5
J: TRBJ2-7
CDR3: CASSLWASGSYEQYF
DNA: TGTGCCAGCAGTCTCTGGGCTAGCGGGAGTTACGAGCAGTACTTC

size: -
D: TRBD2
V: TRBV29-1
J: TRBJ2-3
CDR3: CSVQPISGSSDTQYF
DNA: TGCAGCGTACAACCGATTAGCGGGAGCTCAGATACGCAGTATTTT

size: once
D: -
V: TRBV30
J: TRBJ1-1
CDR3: CAWSPNTFEAFF
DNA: TGTGCCTGGAGCCCAAACACCTTTGAAGCTTTCTTT

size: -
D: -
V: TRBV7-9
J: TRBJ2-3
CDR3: CASSSASVSDTQYF
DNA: TGTGCCAGCAGCTCCGCTAGCGTCTCAGATACGCAGTATTTT

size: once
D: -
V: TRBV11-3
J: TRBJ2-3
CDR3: CASSLGRGRPGDTQYF
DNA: TGTGCCAGCAGCTTAGGTAGAGGACGGCCGGGGGATACGCAGTATTTT

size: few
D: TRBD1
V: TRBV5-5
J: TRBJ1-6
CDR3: CASRKRQGDNSPLHF
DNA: TGTGCCAGCAGAAAAAGACAGGGAGATAATTCACCCCTCCACTTT

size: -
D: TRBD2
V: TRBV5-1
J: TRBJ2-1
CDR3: CASSLVGRATYNEQFF
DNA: TGCGCCAGCAGCTTGGTCGGGAGGGCGACCTACAATGAGCAGTTCTTC

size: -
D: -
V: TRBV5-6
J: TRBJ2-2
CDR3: CASSLGRSGELFF
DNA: TGTGCCAGCAGCTTGGGGAGGTCCGGGGAGCTGTTTTTT

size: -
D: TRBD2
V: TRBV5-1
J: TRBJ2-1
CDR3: CASSPGLGVRNEQFF
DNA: TGCGCCAGCAGCCCTGGACTAGGAGTTAGGAATGAGCAGTTCTTC

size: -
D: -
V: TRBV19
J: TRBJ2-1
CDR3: CASRREWPNEQFF
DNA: TGTGCCAGTAGACGGGAATGGCCCAATGAGCAGTTCTTC

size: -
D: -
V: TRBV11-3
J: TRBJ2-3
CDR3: CASSPRSGSSTDTQYF
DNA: TGTGCCAGCAGCCCGAGGTCCGGGAGTAGCACAGATACGCAGTATTTT

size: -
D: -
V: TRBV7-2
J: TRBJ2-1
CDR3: CASSLTPYNHNEQFF
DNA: TGTGCCAGCAGTTTAACCCCTTACAACCACAATGAGCAGTTCTTC

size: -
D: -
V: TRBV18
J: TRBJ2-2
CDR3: CASSPRRGDTGELFF
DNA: TGTGCCAGCTCACCACGCAGGGGAGACACCGGGGAGCTGTTTTTT

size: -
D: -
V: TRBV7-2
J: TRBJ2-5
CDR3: CASSLGASLQETQYF
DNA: TGTGCCAGCAGCTTAGGGGCTAGCCTGCAAGAGACCCAGTACTTC

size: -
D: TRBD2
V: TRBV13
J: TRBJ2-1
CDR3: CASSPPGHELAYNEQFF
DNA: TGTGCCAGCAGCCCCCCCGGGCATGAACTAGCGTACAATGAGCAGTTCTTC

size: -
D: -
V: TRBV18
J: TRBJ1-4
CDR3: CASSQGLDEKLFF
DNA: TGTGCCAGCTCACAAGGACTCGATGAAAAACTGTTTTTT

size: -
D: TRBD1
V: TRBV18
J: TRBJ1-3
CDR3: CASSPNTGGPGNTIYF
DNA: TGTGCCAGCTCACCAAACACAGGGGGTCCCGGAAACACCATATATTTT

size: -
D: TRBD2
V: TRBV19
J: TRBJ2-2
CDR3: CASSMTAGAGNTGELFF
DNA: TGTGCCAGTAGTATGACAGCGGGAGCGGGTAACACCGGGGAGCTGTTTTTT

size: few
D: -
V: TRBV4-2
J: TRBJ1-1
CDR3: CASSRGRRVTQNTEAFF
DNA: TGTGCCAGCAGCCGAGGCAGGAGGGTTACCCAAAACACTGAAGCTTTCTTT

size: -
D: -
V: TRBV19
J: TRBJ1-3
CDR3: CASSILGQGSGNTIYF
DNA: TGTGCCAGTAGTATTCTCGGGCAGGGGTCTGGAAACACCATATATTTT

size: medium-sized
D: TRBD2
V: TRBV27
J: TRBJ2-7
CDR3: CASSLSGLAGEQYF
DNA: TGTGCCAGCAGTTTATCGGGACTAGCGGGCGAGCAGTACTTC

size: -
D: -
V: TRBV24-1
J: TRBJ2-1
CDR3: CATSDTTRNNEQFF
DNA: TGTGCCACCAGTGACACGACACGAAACAATGAGCAGTTCTTC

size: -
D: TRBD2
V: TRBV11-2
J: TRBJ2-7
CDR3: CASSSTSSNYEQYF
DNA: TGTGCCAGCAGCTCGACTAGCAGTAATTACGAGCAGTACTTC

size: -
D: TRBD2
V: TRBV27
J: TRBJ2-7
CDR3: CASSLSPGLAFHEQYF
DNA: TGTGCCAGCAGTTTATCCCCGGGACTAGCTTTCCACGAGCAGTACTTC

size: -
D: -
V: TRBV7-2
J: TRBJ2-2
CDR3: CASSLKPAATGELFF
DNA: TGTGCCAGCAGCTTAAAGCCAGCGGCCACCGGGGAGCTGTTTTTT

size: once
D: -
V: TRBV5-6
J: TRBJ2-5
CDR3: CASSLLGTGSTQETQYF
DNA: TGTGCCAGCAGCTTACTGGGAACAGGGTCTACCCAAGAGACCCAGTACTTC

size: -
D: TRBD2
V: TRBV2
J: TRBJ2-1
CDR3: CASRLAGGGYNEQFF
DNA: TGTGCCAGCAGGTTAGCGGGAGGGGGGTACAATGAGCAGTTCTTC

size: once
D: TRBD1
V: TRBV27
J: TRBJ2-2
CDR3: CASRNRGQNTGELFF
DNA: TGTGCCAGCAGGAACAGGGGTCAAAACACCGGGGAGCTGTTTTTT

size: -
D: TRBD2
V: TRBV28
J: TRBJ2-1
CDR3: CASKREDYNEQFF
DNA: TGTGCCAGCAAGCGGGAGGACTACAATGAGCAGTTCTTC

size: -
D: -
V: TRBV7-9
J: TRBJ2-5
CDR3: CASSLEPLSTQYF
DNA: TGTGCCAGCAGCTTAGAGCCCCTGTCGACCCAGTACTTC

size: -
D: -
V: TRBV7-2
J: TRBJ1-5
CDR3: CASSQGGGNQPQHF
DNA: TGTGCCAGCAGCCAGGGCGGGGGGAATCAGCCCCAGCATTTT

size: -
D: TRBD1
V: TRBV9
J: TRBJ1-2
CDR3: CASTRDSYGYTF
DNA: TGTGCCAGCACCAGGGACAGCTATGGCTACACCTTC

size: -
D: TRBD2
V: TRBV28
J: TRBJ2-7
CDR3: CASSGSLGLAGVSSYEQYF
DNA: TGTGCCAGCAGTGGGAGCTTAGGACTAGCGGGAGTTTCCTCCTACGAGCAGTACTTC

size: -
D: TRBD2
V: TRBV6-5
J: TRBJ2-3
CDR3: CASSYSAGVTTDTQYF
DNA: TGTGCCAGCAGTTACTCCGCGGGAGTCACCACAGATACGCAGTATTTT

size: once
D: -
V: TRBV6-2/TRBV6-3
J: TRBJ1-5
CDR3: CASSYSGAGEQPQHF
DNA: TGTGCCAGCAGTTACTCTGGGGCAGGGGAACAGCCCCAGCATTTT

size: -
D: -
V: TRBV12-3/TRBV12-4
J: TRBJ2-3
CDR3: CASSQGSYTQYF
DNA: TGTGCCAGCAGCCAGGGAAGCTATACGCAGTATTTT

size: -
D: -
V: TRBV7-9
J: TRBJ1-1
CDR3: CASSLDTGWDTEAFF
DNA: TGTGCCAGCAGCTTAGACACAGGGTGGGACACTGAAGCTTTCTTT